These 4 T cell receptor beta chains were all obtained from the same sample, sequenced in a study of blood T cell repertoires in COVID-19. The assay was immunoSEQ multiplex PCR, and TCRdb's table has in-frame clones only and misses some. The sample contains approximately 200,000 clones, approximately 87% of which appear only once. The specimen was peripheral blood. Receptors were obtained from a man aged 55 to 69 who had recovered from COVID-19.

The gene calls are TRBV5-4 and TRBJ2-6; 9 nucleotides line up with TRBD1. V trimming: 4 bases; J trimming: 2 bases; junction bases outside the gene matches: 7. Germline assignment: CDR1 SGHNT and CDR2 YYREEE (reference sequence). This CDR3 contains 17 residues. CDR3 residues: CASSPGQGITGANVLTF. The CDR3 region has the DNA TGTGCCAGCAGCCCTGGACAGGGGATAACTGGGGCCAACGTCCTGACTTTC.

This chain uses TRBV12-3 or TRBV12-4 with TRBJ2-7; a possible D gene is TRBD2 (6 bases). This CDR3 spans 13 amino acids. The V and J ends lost 3 bases and 5 bases respectively, with 11 bases between them. CDR3 nucleotides: TGTGCCAGCAGTTTCGGGGGAGGAAACGAGCAGTACTTC. Protein product: CASSFGGGNEQYF.

The rearrangement joins TRBV6-6 to TRBJ1-2, with 9 nucleotides matching TRBD1. Per the germline V gene, CDR1 is MNHNY and CDR2 is SVGAGI (reference sequence). The CDR3 sequence is 13 residues long. V lost 6 bases, J lost 8 bases, and 7 bases stayed unmatched. The CDR3 DNA follows: TGTGCCAGCAGACCAACAGGGGGCGCGGGCTACACCTTC. Protein product: CASRPTGGAGYTF.

The chain recombines TRBV3-1 (or the pseudogene TRBV3-2) with TRBJ1-2, with TRBD1 identical over 9 bases. CDR3 length: 16 amino acids. V was pared by 3 bases and J by 0 bases, with 5 bases of the junction left unmatched. The germline V gene has CDR1 LGHDT and CDR2 YNNKEL (reference sequence). The CDR3 here is CASSQGQGSSNYGYTF. The CDR3 DNA is TGTGCCAGCAGCCAGGGACAGGGATCATCTAACTATGGCTACACCTTC.